A selection of T cell receptor beta chains follows, all from one sample in a study of T cell repertoires in cytomegalovirus infection. These receptors lack a known antigen. Each CDR3 protein is one row after TCRdb ran MiXCR on the reads. The sample has about 890,000 distinct CDR3 sequences, roughly a third seen once. The starting material was cultured CD8+ T cells from PBMCs, obtained from culture after CMV antigen stimulation. The receptors derive from a human donor in good health (CMV status not recorded). Some clones in this sample may be carry-over from other donors' samples. Both conserved end residues are trimmed from each CDR3. The order of the fields is J gene, V gene, CDR3 protein.

TRBJ1-5 TRBV7-8 ASSPSTVYSNQPQH
TRBJ1-2 TRBV2 ASLRKVYGYT
TRBJ2-7 TRBV9 ASSVGGTGGLYEQY
TRBJ1-1 TRBV11-2 ASSESLGVYTEAF
TRBJ2-3 TRBV27 ASSSKKWAVDTQY
TRBJ2-3 TRBV4-1 ASSQGLGGDTQY
TRBJ2-1 TRBV12-3/TRBV12-4 ASSLAYSGAYNEQF
TRBJ2-2 TRBV6-1 ASSVILGELF
TRBJ2-1 TRBV19 AILGGEPGEQF
TRBJ2-2 TRBV5-4 ASSYGDRFNTGELF
TRBJ1-1 TRBV6-4 ASSDGGTDTEAF
TRBJ1-1 TRBV25-1 ASSDAMEGGTEAF
TRBJ1-1 TRBV19 ASREGPLNTEAF
TRBJ2-2 TRBV19 ASSIDPAGGGTGELF
TRBJ2-2 TRBV6-5 ASSLVRDTGELF
TRBJ1-6 TRBV28 ASSGGQLYNSPLH
TRBJ1-2 TRBV28 ASSFDRGHNYGYT
TRBJ2-5 TRBV28 ASSLNSGRLETQY
TRBJ2-7 TRBV7-6 ASSLEIPTSGAVYEQY
TRBJ1-2 TRBV19 ASSKFQGNYGYT
TRBJ2-1 TRBV5-1 ASSLESPLYNEQF
TRBJ1-1 TRBV7-4 ASSLPVDWGNTEVF
TRBJ1-2 TRBV14 ASSRSRRGEYGYT
TRBJ2-5 TRBV3-1 ASSHPQHRRRETQY
TRBJ2-2 TRBV6-5 ASSEGLAAELF
TRBJ1-4 TRBV6-5 ASSYSTEGEKLF